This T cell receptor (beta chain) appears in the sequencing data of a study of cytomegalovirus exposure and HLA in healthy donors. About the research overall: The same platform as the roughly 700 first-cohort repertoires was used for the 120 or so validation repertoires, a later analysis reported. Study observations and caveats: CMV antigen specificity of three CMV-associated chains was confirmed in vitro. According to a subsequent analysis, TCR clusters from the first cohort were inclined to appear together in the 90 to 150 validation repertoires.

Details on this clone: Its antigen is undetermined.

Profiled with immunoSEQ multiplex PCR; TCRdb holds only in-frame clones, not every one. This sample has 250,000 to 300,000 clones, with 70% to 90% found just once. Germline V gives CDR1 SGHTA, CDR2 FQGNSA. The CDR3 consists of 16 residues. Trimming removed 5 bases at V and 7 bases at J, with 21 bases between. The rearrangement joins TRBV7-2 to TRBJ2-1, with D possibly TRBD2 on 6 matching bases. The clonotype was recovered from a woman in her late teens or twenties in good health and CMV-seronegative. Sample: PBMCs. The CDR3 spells CASSPQENSGGNEQFF. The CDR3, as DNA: TGTGCCAGCAGCCCCCAGGAGAATAGCGGAGGGAATGAGCAGTTCTTC.